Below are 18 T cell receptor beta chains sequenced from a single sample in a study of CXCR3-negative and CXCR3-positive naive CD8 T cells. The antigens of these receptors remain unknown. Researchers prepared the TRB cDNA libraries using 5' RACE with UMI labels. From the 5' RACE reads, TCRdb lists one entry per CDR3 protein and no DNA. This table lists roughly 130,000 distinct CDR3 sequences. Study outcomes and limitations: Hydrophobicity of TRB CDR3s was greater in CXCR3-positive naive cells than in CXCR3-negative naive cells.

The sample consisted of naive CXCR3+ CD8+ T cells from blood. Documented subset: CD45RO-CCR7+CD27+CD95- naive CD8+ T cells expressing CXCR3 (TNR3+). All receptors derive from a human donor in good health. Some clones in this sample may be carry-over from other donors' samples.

The CDR3 loop reads CASSQEKGAPRGQLRGGYTF. The chain uses TRBV4-3 and TRBJ1-2; the TCRdb call, TRBD1, lacks DNA for checking. Germline V gene lookup returns CDR1 LGHNA and CDR2 YSLEER. The CDR3 contains 20 residues.

Here the CDR3 reads CASSEEFDRDANEKLFF. The rearrangement links TRBV5-1 to TRBJ1-4; TCRdb's assignment of TRBD1 cannot be checked, as there is no DNA. The CDR3 has 17 residues. The germline V gene encodes CDR1 SGHRS and CDR2 YFSETQ.

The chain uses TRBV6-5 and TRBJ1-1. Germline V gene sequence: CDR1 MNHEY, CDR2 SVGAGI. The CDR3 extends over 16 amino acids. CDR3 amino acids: CASSYSLKESSTEAFF.

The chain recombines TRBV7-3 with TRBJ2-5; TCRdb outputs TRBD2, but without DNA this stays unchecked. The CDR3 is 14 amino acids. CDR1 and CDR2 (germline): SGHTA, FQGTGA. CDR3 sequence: CASSSIAGEETQYF.

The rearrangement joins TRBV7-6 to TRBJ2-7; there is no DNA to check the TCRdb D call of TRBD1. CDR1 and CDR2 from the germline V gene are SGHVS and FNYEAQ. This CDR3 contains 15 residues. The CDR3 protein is CASSPIQGMGYEQYF.

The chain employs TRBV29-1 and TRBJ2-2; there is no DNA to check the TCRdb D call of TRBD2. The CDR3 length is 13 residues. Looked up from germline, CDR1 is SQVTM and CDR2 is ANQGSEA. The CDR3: CSGGRGNTGELFF.

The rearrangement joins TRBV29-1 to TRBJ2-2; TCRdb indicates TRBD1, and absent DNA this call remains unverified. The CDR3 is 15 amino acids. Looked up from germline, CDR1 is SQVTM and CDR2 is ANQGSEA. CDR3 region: CSVPGEGENTGELFF.

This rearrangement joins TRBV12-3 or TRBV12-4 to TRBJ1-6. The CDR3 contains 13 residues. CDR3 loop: CASSPSYSSPLHF.

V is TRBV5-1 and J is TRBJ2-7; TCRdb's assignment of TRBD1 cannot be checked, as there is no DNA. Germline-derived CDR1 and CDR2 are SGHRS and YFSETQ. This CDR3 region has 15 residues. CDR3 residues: CASSSRDREFHEQYF.

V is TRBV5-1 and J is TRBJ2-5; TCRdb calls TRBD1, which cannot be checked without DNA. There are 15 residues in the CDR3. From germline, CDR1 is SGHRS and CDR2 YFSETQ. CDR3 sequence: CASSLERGGQETQYF.

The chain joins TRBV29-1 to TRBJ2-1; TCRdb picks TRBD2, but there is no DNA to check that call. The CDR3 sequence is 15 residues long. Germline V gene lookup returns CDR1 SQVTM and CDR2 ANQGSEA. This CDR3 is CSVEIAGSSYNEQFF.

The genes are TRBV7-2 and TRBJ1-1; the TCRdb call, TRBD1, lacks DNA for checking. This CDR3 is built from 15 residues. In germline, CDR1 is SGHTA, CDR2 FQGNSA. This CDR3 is CASSSTIWGAPEAFF.

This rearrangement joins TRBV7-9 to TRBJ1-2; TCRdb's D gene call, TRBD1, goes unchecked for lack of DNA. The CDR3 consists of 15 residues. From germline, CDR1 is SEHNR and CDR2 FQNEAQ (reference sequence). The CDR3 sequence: CASSLGRDRLDGYTF.

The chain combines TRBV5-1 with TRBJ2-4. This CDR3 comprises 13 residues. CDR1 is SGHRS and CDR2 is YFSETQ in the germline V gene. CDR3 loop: CASSLEMENIQYF.

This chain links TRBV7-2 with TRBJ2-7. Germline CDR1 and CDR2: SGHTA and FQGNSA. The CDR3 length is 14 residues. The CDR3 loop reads CASSFEASSYEQYF.

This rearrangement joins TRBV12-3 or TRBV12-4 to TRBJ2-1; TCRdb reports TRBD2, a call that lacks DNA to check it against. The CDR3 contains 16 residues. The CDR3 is CASSAGGPISYNEQLF.

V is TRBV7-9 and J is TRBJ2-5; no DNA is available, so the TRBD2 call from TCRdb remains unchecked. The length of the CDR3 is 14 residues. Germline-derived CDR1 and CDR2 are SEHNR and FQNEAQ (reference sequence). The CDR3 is CASSPDLRPETQYF.

The CDR3 region is CASSSGQGPLYNEQFF. The chain combines TRBV11-2 with TRBJ2-1; without DNA, the TCRdb call of TRBD1 cannot be checked. Germline lookup yields CDR1 SGHAT and CDR2 FQNNGV. This CDR3 contains 16 residues.